This T cell receptor (beta chain) emerged from a study of CXCR3-negative and CXCR3-positive naive CD8 T cells. As regards this clonotype: Its antigen remains unknown.

Naive CD8+ T cells showed CD45RO-CCR7+CD27+CD95-. All TRB cDNA libraries came from 5' RACE performed with UMI labels. No DNA is given; TCRdb re-called the 5' RACE reads and lists each CDR3 protein once. The sample data list roughly 130,000 distinct CDR3 sequences. Study-wide results and limits: CXCR3-negative and CXCR3-positive naive cells shared comparable TRBV-TRBJ usage, but memory cells did not. Memory CD8+ cells had much lower diversity, and both naive subsets had comparably high diversity. Against CXCR3-negative naive cells, CXCR3-positive naive cells showed more hydrophobic TRB CDR3s.

There are 12 residues in the CDR3. Germline lookup yields CDR1 SGHTS and CDR2 YDEGEE. The rearrangement uses TRBV5-8 and TRBJ2-1. The sample consisted of naive CXCR3+ CD8+ T cells from blood. Subset denoted: CD45RO-CCR7+CD27+CD95- naive CD8+ T cells expressing CXCR3 (TNR3+). This clonotype originated in a human donor in good health. Some clones in this sample may be carry-over from other donors' samples. CDR3: CASSRALDEQFF.